This T cell receptor beta chain appears in the sequencing data of a study of shared clonotypes between healthy human individuals. Study results and caveats: The study found lower generation probabilities in non-shared clonotypes than in those shared by all four donors.

On this clone itself: Its matching antigen is unknown.

Germline V gene data show CDR1 as LGHNA and CDR2 as YSLEER. V was cut by 0 bases and J by 0 bases, with 12 bases left in between. There are 17 residues in the CDR3. The table came from immunoSEQ multiplex PCR; TCRdb's copy has only in-frame clones and leaves some out. The sample yields some 2.3 million clones, approximately 93% seen once. The TCR originated in a man aged 18 to 30 in good health. Some clones in this sample may be carry-over from other donors' samples. Input material: naive CD4+ T cells from PBMCs. Subset noted: CD45RA+ positively selected. The genes are TRBV4-3 and TRBJ2-1; no clear D gene. The CDR3 DNA follows: TGCGCCAGCAGCCAAGACCCGGCGGAAGCCTCCTACAATGAGCAGTTCTTC. It encodes CASSQDPAEASYNEQFF.